The source of this T cell receptor beta chain is a study of monozygotic twins with inflammatory bowel disease. Comments on this clonotype: As yet, its antigen is unknown.

TCRdb re-called the 5' RACE reads, yielding one record per CDR3 amino acid sequence without DNA. The table gives roughly 200,000 distinct CDR3 sequences; the top ten clones make up roughly 7.1% of it. Every single donor had a roughly 2.5 ml blood sample drawn. Overall study results and limits: Especially with disease activity, IBD patients shared fewer clonotypes with others than healthy twins did. A reduction in TCRbeta diversity (inverse Simpson) was seen in IBD patients relative to healthy co-twins. Evidence did not back any single strong signal or clonotype linked to IBD.

Germline values: CDR1 SGHTA, CDR2 FQGNSA. The CDR3 runs to 17 residues. The sequenced material came from blood. This sequence originates from a human donor with ulcerative colitis or Crohn's disease, or a healthy co-twin of an affected twin (not recorded which). V and J are TRBV7-2 and TRBJ2-7; TCRdb outputs TRBD2, but without DNA this stays unchecked. The CDR3: CASSPPPGTAASYEQYF.